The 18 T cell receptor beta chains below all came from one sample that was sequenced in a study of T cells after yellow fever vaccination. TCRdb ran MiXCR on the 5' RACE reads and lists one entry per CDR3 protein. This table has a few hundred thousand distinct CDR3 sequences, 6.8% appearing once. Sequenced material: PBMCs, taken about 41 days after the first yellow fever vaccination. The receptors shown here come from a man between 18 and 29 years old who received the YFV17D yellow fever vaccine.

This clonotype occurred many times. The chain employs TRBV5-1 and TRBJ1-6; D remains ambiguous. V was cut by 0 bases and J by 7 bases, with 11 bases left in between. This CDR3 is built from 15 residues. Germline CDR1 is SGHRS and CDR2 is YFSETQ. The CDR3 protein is CASSLGLLGNSPLHF. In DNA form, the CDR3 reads TGCGCCAGCAGCTTGGGACTCCTGGGGAATTCACCCCTCCACTTT.

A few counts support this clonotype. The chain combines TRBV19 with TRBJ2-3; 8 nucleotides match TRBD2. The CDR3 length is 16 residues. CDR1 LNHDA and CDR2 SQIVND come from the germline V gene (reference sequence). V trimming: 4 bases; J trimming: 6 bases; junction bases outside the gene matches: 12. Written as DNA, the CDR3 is TGTGCCAGTAGTACCGGGACTAGGACTAGCAAGGATACGCAGTATTTT. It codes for CASSTGTRTSKDTQYF.

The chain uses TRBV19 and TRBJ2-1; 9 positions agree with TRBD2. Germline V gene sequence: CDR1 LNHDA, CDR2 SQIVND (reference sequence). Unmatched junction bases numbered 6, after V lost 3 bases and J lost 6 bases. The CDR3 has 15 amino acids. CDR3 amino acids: CASSIHAGGSNEQFF. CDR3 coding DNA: TGTGCCAGTAGTATCCATGCGGGGGGGAGCAATGAGCAGTTCTTC.

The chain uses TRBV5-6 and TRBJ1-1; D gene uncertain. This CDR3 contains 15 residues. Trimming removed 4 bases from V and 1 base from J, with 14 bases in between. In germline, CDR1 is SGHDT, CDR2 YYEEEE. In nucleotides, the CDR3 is TGTGCCAGCAGCCCGTCGCCCACAAGGAACACTGAAGCTTTCTTT. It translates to CASSPSPTRNTEAFF.

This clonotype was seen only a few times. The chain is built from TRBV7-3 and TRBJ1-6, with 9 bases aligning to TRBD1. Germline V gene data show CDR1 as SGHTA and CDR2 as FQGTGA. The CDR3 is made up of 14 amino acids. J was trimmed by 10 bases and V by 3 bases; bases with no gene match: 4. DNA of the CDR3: TGTGCCAGCAGCTTGACAGGGGGAGAGTCACCCCTCCACTTT. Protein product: CASSLTGGESPLHF.

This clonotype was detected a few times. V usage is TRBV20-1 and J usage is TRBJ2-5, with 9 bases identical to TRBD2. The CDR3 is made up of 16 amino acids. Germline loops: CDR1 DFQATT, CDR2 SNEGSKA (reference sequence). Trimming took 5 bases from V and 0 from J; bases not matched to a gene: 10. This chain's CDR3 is CSAQPYSGGDQETQYF. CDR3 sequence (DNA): TGCAGTGCTCAACCTTATAGCGGGGGCGACCAAGAGACCCAGTACTTC.

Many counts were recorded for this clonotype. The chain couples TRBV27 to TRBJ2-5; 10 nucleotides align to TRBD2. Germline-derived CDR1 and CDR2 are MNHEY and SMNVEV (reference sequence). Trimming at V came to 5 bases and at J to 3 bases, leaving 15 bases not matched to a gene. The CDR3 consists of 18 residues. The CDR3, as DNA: TGTGCCAGCAGTGGTCGAGGACTAGCGGTTTTTGATAAAGAGACCCAGTACTTC. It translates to CASSGRGLAVFDKETQYF.

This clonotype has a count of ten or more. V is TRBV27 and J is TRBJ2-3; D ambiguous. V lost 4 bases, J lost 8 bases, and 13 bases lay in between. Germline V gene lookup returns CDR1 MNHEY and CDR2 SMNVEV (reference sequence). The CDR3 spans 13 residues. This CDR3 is CASSSGFAFTQYF. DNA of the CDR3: TGTGCCAGCAGTTCTGGATTTGCATTTACGCAGTATTTT.

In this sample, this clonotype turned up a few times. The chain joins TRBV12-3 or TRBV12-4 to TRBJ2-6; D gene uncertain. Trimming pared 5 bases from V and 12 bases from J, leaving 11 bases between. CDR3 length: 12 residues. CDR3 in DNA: TGTGCCAGCAGTCCCCCTGGCGGCGTCCTGACTTTC. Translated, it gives CASSPPGGVLTF.

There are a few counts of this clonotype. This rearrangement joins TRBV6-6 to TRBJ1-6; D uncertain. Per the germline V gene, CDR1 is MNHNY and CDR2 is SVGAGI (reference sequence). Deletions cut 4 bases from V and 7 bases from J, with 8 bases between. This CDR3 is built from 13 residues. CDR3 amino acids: CASSWAVNSPLHF. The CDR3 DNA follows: TGTGCCAGCAGTTGGGCTGTGAATTCACCCCTCCACTTT.

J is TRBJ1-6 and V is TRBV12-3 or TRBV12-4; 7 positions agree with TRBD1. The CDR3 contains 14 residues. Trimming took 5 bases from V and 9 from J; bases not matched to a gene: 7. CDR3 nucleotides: TGTGCCAGCAGTCAGGGGGAATTTAGTTCACCCCTCCACTTT. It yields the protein CASSQGEFSSPLHF.

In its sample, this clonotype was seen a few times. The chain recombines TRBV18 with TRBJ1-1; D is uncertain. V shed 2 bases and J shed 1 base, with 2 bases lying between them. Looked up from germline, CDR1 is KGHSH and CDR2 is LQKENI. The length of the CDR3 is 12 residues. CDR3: CASSPANTEAFF. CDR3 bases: TGTGCCAGCTCACCAGCGAACACTGAAGCTTTCTTT.

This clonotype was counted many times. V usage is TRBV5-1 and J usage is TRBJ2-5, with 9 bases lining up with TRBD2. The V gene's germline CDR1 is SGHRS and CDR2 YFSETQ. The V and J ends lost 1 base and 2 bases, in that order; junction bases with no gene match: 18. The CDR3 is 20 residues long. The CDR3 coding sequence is TGCGCCAGCAGCTTGTTATTAGCGGGGGACACCACACCTCATCAAGAGACCCAGTACTTC. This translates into CASSLLLAGDTTPHQETQYF.

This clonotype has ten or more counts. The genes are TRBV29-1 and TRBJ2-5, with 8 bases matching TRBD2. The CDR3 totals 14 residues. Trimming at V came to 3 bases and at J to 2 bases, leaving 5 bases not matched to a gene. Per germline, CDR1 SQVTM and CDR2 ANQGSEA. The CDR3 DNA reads TGCAGCGTTGATGGCCCTAGCGGGCAAGAGACCCAGTACTTC. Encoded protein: CSVDGPSGQETQYF. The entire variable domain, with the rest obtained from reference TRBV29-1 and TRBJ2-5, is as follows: SAVISQKPSRDICQRGTSLTIQCQVDSQVTMMFWYRQQPGQSLTLIATANQGSEATYESGFVIDKFPISRPNLTFSTLTVSNMSPEDSSIYLCSVDGPSGQETQYFGPGTRLLVL.

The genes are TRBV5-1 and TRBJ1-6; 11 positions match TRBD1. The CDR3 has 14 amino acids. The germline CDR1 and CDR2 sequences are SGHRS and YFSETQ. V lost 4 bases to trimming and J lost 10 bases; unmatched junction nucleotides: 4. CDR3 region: CASSRDRGGSPLHF. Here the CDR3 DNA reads TGCGCCAGCAGCAGGGACAGGGGGGGGTCACCCCTCCACTTT.

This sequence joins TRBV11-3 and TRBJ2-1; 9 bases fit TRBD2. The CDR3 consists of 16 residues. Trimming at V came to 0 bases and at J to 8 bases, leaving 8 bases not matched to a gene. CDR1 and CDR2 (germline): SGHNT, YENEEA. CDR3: CASSLDGRGGRDEQFF. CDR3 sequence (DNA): TGTGCCAGCAGCTTAGATGGGCGGGGGGGTAGGGATGAGCAGTTCTTC.

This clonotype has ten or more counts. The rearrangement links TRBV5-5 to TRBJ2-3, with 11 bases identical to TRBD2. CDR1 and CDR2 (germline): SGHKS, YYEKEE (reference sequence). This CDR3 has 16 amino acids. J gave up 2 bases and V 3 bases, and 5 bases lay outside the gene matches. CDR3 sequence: CASSYSGGATTDTQYF. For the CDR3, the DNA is TGTGCCAGCAGCTATAGCGGGGGGGCCACCACAGATACGCAGTATTTT.

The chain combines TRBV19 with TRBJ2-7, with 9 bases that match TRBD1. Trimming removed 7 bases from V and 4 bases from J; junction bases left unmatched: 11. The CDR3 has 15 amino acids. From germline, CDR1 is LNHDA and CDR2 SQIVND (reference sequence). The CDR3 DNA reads TGTGCCAGTACCCACTCCGGACAGGGGCGTTACGAGCAGTACTTC. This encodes CASTHSGQGRYEQYF.